The 7 T cell receptor beta chains in this list originate from one sample, sequenced in a study of cytomegalovirus exposure and HLA in healthy donors. Method: immunoSEQ multiplex PCR; TCRdb's copy keeps in-frame clones and lacks some. The sample consists of some 110,000 clones, 85% to 90% of them appearing once. The sequenced material came from PBMCs. These receptors originate from a woman aged 18-35 years in good health and CMV-seropositive.

The genes are TRBV4-1 and TRBJ2-1; 7 bases map to TRBD2. V lost 6 bases, J lost 0 bases, and 5 bases stayed unmatched. The germline gives CDR1 MGHRA, CDR2 YSYEKL. This CDR3 spans 15 amino acids. CDR3 residues: CASRSAGSSYNEQFF. The CDR3, as DNA: TGCGCCAGCAGGTCAGCGGGGAGCTCCTACAATGAGCAGTTCTTC.

This chain connects TRBV7-2 to TRBJ2-1; 12 bases match TRBD2. The junction had 15 bases not matched to a gene; V was cut back by 5 bases and J by 10 bases. The CDR3 has 17 amino acids. The V gene's germline CDR1 is SGHTA and CDR2 FQGNSA. In nucleotides, the CDR3 is TGTGCCAGCAGCCCCCAGGCCCTAGCGGGAGGGGGACGGGAGCAGTTCTTC. It specifies CASSPQALAGGGREQFF.

The rearrangement links TRBV6-1 to TRBJ2-5; D not certain. The CDR3 contains 15 residues. V lost 6 bases and J lost 3, with 17 bases in between. CDR1 is MNHNS, CDR2 SASEGT, per germline. The CDR3 DNA follows: TGTGCCAGCAGGGAGCTATCCACCCCAAAAGAGACCCAGTACTTC. It encodes CASRELSTPKETQYF.

This chain uses TRBV9 with TRBJ2-1; D uncertain. Per the germline V gene, CDR1 is SGDLS and CDR2 is YYNGEE. V was shortened by 0 bases and J by 8 bases, with 3 bases between the two germline ends. CDR3 length: 11 amino acids. For the CDR3, the DNA is TGTGCCAGCAGCGTAGCAGATGAGCAGTTCTTC. Encoded protein: CASSVADEQFF.

This sequence joins TRBV30 and TRBJ1-1, with D possibly matching TRBD1 (5 bases). Germline values: CDR1 GTSNPN, CDR2 SVGIG (reference sequence). There are 11 residues in the CDR3. Trimming removed 1 base from V and 6 bases from J, with 6 bases in between. In DNA form, the CDR3 reads TGTGCCTGGAGTGGGGGGGCTGAAGCTTTCTTT. This gives the protein CAWSGGAEAFF.

The chain combines TRBV28 with TRBJ1-2; D is unclear. Germline CDR1 is MDHEN and CDR2 is SYDVKM. The V gene lost 5 bases and the J gene lost 4 bases, with 8 bases spanning the gap. The CDR3 has 12 amino acids. The CDR3 reads CASSQAPYGYTF. CDR3 DNA sequence: TGTGCCAGCAGTCAGGCCCCCTATGGCTACACCTTC.

This rearrangement joins TRBV5-5 to TRBJ2-3; D is possibly TRBD2 (7 bases). V lost 1 base to trimming and J lost 7 bases, with 16 bases between them. The CDR3 has 15 amino acids. Germline V lookup: CDR1 SGHKS, CDR2 YYEKEE (reference sequence). CDR3 nucleotides: TGTGCCAGCAGCTTGTATAAGGCGGGGGCGAATACGCAGTATTTT. This sequence encodes CASSLYKAGANTQYF.